A selection of T cell receptor beta chains follows, all from one sample in a study of shared clonotypes between healthy human individuals. Only in-frame clones appear in the TCRdb table, and some are missing; sequencing was by immunoSEQ multiplex PCR. The repertoire includes hundreds of thousands of clones, around three quarters of them detected once, and around 1.8% sits in the top ten. Sequencing was done on a sample of memory CD4+ T cells sorted from blood. These TCRs come from a woman aged 25 to 39 in good health. Both conserved end residues are part of each CDR3. D genes are given only for firm matches. Size values are once, few and many counts, or a class for expanded clones, and some rows have none.

clone size	V gene	J gene	D gene	CDR3 DNA	CDR3 protein
NA	TRBV5-1	TRBJ2-2	NA	TGCGCCAGCAGCTCGGCCCCCGGGGGCCAGATCACCGGGGAGCTGTTTTTT	CASSSAPGGQITGELFF
NA	TRBV4-2	TRBJ1-5	NA	TGTGCCAGCAGCCAAGGCAATCAGCCCCAGCATTTT	CASSQGNQPQHF
NA	TRBV11-2	TRBJ2-1	NA	TGTGCCAGCAGCTTATCACTAGCCGGAGCTGTTCATGAGCAGTTCTTC	CASSLSLAGAVHEQFF
NA	TRBV5-1	TRBJ1-2	TRBD1	TGCGCCAGCAGCGCCGGCGGGACAGGGGACTATGGCTACACCTTC	CASSAGGTGDYGYTF
NA	TRBV9	TRBJ2-6	NA	TGTGCCAGCAGCGCCTCAACTAGTTCTGGGGCCAACGTCCTGACTTTC	CASSASTSSGANVLTF
NA	TRBV11-2	TRBJ2-7	TRBD1	TGTGCCAGCAGCTCCGAGGACAGGGGGACCTACGAGCAGTACTTC	CASSSEDRGTYEQYF
NA	TRBV4-1	TRBJ2-1	TRBD2	TGCGCCAGCAGCCAAGACGGACTAGCGTCTCCCCAGGTAGGGAATGAGCAGTTCTTC	CASSQDGLASPQVGNEQFF
NA	TRBV6-5	TRBJ1-5	NA	TGTGCCAGCAGTGGCAGGGATCAGCCCCAGCATTTT	CASSGRDQPQHF
few	TRBV5-1	TRBJ1-3	TRBD1	TGCGCCAGCAGTTCGGGACAGGGAGGAAACACCATATATTTT	CASSSGQGGNTIYF
NA	TRBV7-8	TRBJ1-1	NA	TGTGCCAGCAGCCCGAACAGGGTGAACACTGAAGCTTTCTTT	CASSPNRVNTEAFF
NA	TRBV9	TRBJ2-5	TRBD1	TGTGCCAGCAGCGCCTCCTCCGGGACAGGGGACTATCAGACCCAGTACTTC	CASSASSGTGDYQTQYF
NA	TRBV2	TRBJ1-2	NA	TGTGCCAGCAGTGAAGTTGTGGGCCCGGGTGGCTATGGCTACACCTTC	CASSEVVGPGGYGYTF
NA	TRBV2	TRBJ2-3	TRBD2	TGTGCCAGCAGCCCACCACTAGCGGGACGAAGCACAGATACGCAGTATTTT	CASSPPLAGRSTDTQYF
NA	TRBV19	TRBJ2-1	NA	TGTGCCAGTAGTATTACTTTTTCGGCCCCCGAGCAGTTCTTC	CASSITFSAPEQFF
NA	TRBV19	TRBJ2-3	TRBD2	TGTGCCAGTAGGTCGGAGCAGCGAGCGGGAGGCACAGATACGCAGTATTTT	CASRSEQRAGGTDTQYF
NA	TRBV28	TRBJ2-7	NA	TGTGCCAGCAGTCCCCGGGGGGAGCAGTACTTC	CASSPRGEQYF
NA	TRBV7-6	TRBJ2-7	TRBD2	TGTGCCAGCACCCTCCAAGCGGGAGTTGGGGAGCAGTACTTC	CASTLQAGVGEQYF
NA	TRBV5-1	TRBJ2-5	TRBD2	TGCGCCAGCAGCTTGGGGGGACTAGCGGGAGGCGAAGAGACCCAGTACTTC	CASSLGGLAGGEETQYF
NA	TRBV7-2	TRBJ1-4	NA	TGTGCCAGCAGCTTAGGGGGGACCCATCAGGGGGAAAAACTGTTTTTT	CASSLGGTHQGEKLFF
NA	TRBV18	TRBJ1-5	NA	TGTGCCAGCTCACTAACAGCGGATCAGCCCCAGCATTTT	CASSLTADQPQHF
NA	TRBV11-2	TRBJ1-2	NA	TGTGCCAGCAGCCAATCTCCCTCAAACTATGGCTACACCTTC	CASSQSPSNYGYTF
NA	TRBV11-3	TRBJ2-3	TRBD2	TGTGCCAGTAGCGGGACCGTCACAGATACGCAGTATTTT	CASSGTVTDTQYF
NA	TRBV7-3	TRBJ1-1	NA	TGTGCCAGCAGCCAAGCAGGCGTGAACACTGAAGCTTTCTTT	CASSQAGVNTEAFF
NA	TRBV2	TRBJ2-5	TRBD2	TGTGCCAGCAGTGATCGAGTTTTAGCGGGAGGAACGATCCAAGAGACCCAGTACTTC	CASSDRVLAGGTIQETQYF
NA	TRBV6-5	TRBJ2-1	NA	TGTGCCAGCAGCCCAACCTTCAATGAGCAGTTCTTC	CASSPTFNEQFF
once	TRBV5-1	TRBJ2-7	NA	TGCGCCAGCACCGACTCCTACGAGCAGTACTTC	CASTDSYEQYF
NA	TRBV11-2	TRBJ2-5	NA	TGTGCCAGCAGCTTTAGCGGCACTCAAGAGACCCAGTACTTC	CASSFSGTQETQYF
NA	TRBV2	TRBJ1-2	TRBD1	TGTGCCAGCAGTGACCTACTTGGACAGGGGCATTATGGCTACACCTTC	CASSDLLGQGHYGYTF
once	TRBV19	TRBJ2-7	NA	TGTGCCAGTAGTACAACCAGGGTGGGCGAGCAGTACTTC	CASSTTRVGEQYF
NA	TRBV19	TRBJ1-5	NA	TGTGCCAGTACCAAAAATAGCAATCAGCCCCAGCATTTT	CASTKNSNQPQHF
NA	TRBV27	TRBJ2-1	TRBD2	TGTGCCAGCAGGCCTGAGCTAGCGGGAAGGAATGAGCAGTTCTTC	CASRPELAGRNEQFF
NA	TRBV15	TRBJ1-2	TRBD1	TGTGCCACCAGCAGAGGGGGTCGGACAGGGTCCCTCGGGGGCTACACCTTC	CATSRGGRTGSLGGYTF
NA	TRBV5-5	TRBJ2-7	TRBD1	TGTGCCAGCAGCCGGGACAGGGGGCGCGAGCAGTACTTC	CASSRDRGREQYF
few	TRBV30	TRBJ1-3	TRBD1	TGTGCCTGGAGTCCGGGACAGGGCTCTGGAAACACCATATATTTT	CAWSPGQGSGNTIYF
NA	TRBV28	TRBJ1-1	TRBD1	TGTGCCAGCTACACGGGACAGGAAAACACTGAAGCTTTCTTT	CASYTGQENTEAFF
NA	TRBV10-3	TRBJ2-1	NA	TGTGCCATCAGTGAGGTCGAGAGAGGGGAGCAGTTCTTC	CAISEVERGEQFF
NA	TRBV5-1	TRBJ1-1	TRBD1	TGCGCCAGCAGTCCTAGACCAACTCAGGGGGCGCGGACTGAAGCTTTCTTT	CASSPRPTQGARTEAFF
NA	TRBV28	TRBJ2-7	TRBD2	TGTGCCAGCAGTCCCTCCCGGGGGGGAGAGGATTACGAGCAGTACTTC	CASSPSRGGEDYEQYF
once	TRBV5-5	TRBJ1-4	NA	TGTGCCAGCAGCGCCTTTTGGGGGGCAACTAATGAAAAACTGTTTTTT	CASSAFWGATNEKLFF
NA	TRBV7-3	TRBJ1-2	NA	TGTGCCAGCAGCTTAACTGGTGGGGAAAATGGCTACACCTTC	CASSLTGGENGYTF
NA	TRBV11-2	TRBJ1-2	NA	TGTGCCAGCAGCTTGGTTTCGAGACGCTATGGCTACACCTTC	CASSLVSRRYGYTF
NA	TRBV5-1	TRBJ2-1	TRBD2	TGCGCCAGCAGCTTGGCCAGCGGGAGGTTAATTGATGAGCAGTTCTTC	CASSLASGRLIDEQFF
NA	TRBV5-1	TRBJ1-2	NA	TGCGCCAGCAGCCCAGCAGGGGATATTGACTATGGCTACACCTTC	CASSPAGDIDYGYTF
NA	TRBV7-9	TRBJ2-3	NA	TGTGCCAGCAGCTTAGAAGTTACGCAGTATTTT	CASSLEVTQYF
NA	TRBV6-1	TRBJ2-7	TRBD1	TGTGCCAGCACTCGGGACAGGGGCTCCTACGAGCAGTACTTC	CASTRDRGSYEQYF
NA	TRBV2	TRBJ2-7	NA	TGTGCCAGCAGTCCCGGGACTCTCTACGAGCAGTACTTC	CASSPGTLYEQYF
NA	TRBV5-1	TRBJ2-1	NA	TGCGCCAGCAGCTTGTTTAGGGGCACAGACAATGAGCAGTTCTTC	CASSLFRGTDNEQFF
NA	TRBV5-1	TRBJ1-1	TRBD1	TGCGCCAGCAGCTTTACCGGGACAGGGAACACTGAAGCTTTCTTT	CASSFTGTGNTEAFF
NA	TRBV7-2	TRBJ2-3	TRBD2	TGTGCCAGCAGCTTAGTACCTAGCGGGAGGCCAGATACGCAGTATTTT	CASSLVPSGRPDTQYF
NA	TRBV28	TRBJ2-7	NA	TGTGCCAGCAGTTCCCTCTTACGGGGGCCCCCTTACGAGCAGTACTTC	CASSSLLRGPPYEQYF
NA	TRBV2	TRBJ2-1	NA	TGTGCCAGCAGTGAAAGGGTAGGGGGGCTCTACAATGAGCAGTTCTTC	CASSERVGGLYNEQFF
few	TRBV11-2	TRBJ2-3	TRBD2	TGTGCCAGCAGCATTCTAGGGACTAGCGGGAGGAGGGATACGCAGTATTTT	CASSILGTSGRRDTQYF
NA	TRBV7-2	TRBJ1-5	NA	TGTGCCAGCAGCTTATCTACTCAGGAATTCCAGACCCAGCATTTT	CASSLSTQEFQTQHF
NA	TRBV29-1	TRBJ1-1	TRBD1	TGCAGCGCAAACCTGGGACAGGCGAACACTGAAGCTTTCTTT	CSANLGQANTEAFF
NA	TRBV6-6	TRBJ1-5	TRBD1	TGTGCCAGCAGTTGGGACAGTTATAGCAATCAGCCCCAGCATTTT	CASSWDSYSNQPQHF
NA	TRBV5-4	TRBJ2-1	TRBD2	TGTGCCAGCAGCTGGGGGACTACAAAGCAGTTCTTC	CASSWGTTKQFF
NA	TRBV7-8	TRBJ1-5	NA	TGTGCCAGCAGCTTGGACAGCCGTCCTAATCAGCCCCAGCATTTT	CASSLDSRPNQPQHF